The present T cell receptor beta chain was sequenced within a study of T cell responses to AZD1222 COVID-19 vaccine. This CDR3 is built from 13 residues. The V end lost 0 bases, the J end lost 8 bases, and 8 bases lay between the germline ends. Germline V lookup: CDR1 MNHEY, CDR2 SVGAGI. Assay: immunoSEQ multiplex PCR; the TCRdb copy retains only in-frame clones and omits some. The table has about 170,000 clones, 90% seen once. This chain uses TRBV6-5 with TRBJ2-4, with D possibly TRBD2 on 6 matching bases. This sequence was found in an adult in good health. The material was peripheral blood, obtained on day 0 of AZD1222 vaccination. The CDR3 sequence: CASSYSTGDIQYF. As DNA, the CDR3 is TGTGCCAGCAGTTACTCGACGGGGGACATTCAGTACTTC.